This T cell receptor (beta chain) was captured by sequencing in a study of cytomegalovirus exposure and HLA in healthy donors. Study-wide context: HLA-typed donors contributed 65 million to 95 million unique TCRs, which were held in an early data release.

Notes on this clone: Its cognate antigen is unknown.

The primer mix had 60 Vbeta and 13 Jbeta primers. In the study's own analysis: Later, some 75 million unique TCR beta chains were counted in an analysis, and 8.5 million to 13 million of them were shared. Profiling relied on immunoSEQ multiplex PCR, and the TCRdb table lists in-frame clones only, not all of them. Clonal size and the V and J genes are those of that table, whereas D and trimming came from the DNA. The data hold under 200,000 clones, with 65% to 85% observed a single time. Overall study results and limits: A later analysis reportedly found fewer N-insertions in an Asian-associated ancestry cluster than the approximately 670-donor mean. It was shown in a later analysis that HLA-associated TCR beta chains were more clonally expanded than other, equally common chains.

The germline gives CDR1 SGHTA, CDR2 FQGTGA. The CDR3 spans 14 residues. V dropped 2 bases and J dropped 1 base, with 3 bases sitting between them. This sequence originates from a woman between 50 and 59 years old in good health and CMV-seropositive. Sequencing used PBMCs. The gene calls are TRBV7-3 and TRBJ2-6; no clear D gene. The DNA of the CDR3 is TGTGCCAGCAGCTTACAATCTGGGGCCAACGTCCTGACTTTC. This translates into CASSLQSGANVLTF.